These T cell receptor beta chains were read from a single sample in a study of neoadjuvant anti-PD-1 for oral cavity cancer. Only in-frame clones appear in the TCRdb table, and some are missing; sequencing was by immunoSEQ multiplex PCR. The sample yields tens of thousands of clones, around a quarter seen once. Sequenced material: tumor tissue, taken after nivolumab (anti-PD-1) treatment. The receptor set was obtained from a person between 35 and 79 years old with oral cavity squamous cell carcinoma. CDR3s include the opening cysteine and the closing phenylalanine or tryptophan. A D gene is named only where the DNA matches it firmly. Rows give clone size only sometimes, using once, few, many, or a class for an expanded clone.

>-|-|TRBJ1-5|TRBV4-1
TGCGCCAGCAGCCCGCCGGGATCCCAGCGGGCCCAGCATTTT
CASSPPGSQRAQHF
>TRBD1|few|TRBJ1-1|TRBV19
TGTGCCAGTAGAGGGACAGGTCGTCGGGACACTGAAGCTTTCTTT
CASRGTGRRDTEAFF
>TRBD1|few|TRBJ1-1|TRBV7-3
TGTGCCAGCAGCCACAGGGGACAGGTCCCTGAAGCTTTCTTT
CASSHRGQVPEAFF
>-|-|TRBJ2-7|TRBV5-1
TGCGCCAGCAGCTTGGGGGCAGCCACGGGGTCCTACGAGCAGTACTTC
CASSLGAATGSYEQYF
>TRBD1|-|TRBJ1-4|TRBV18
TGTGCCAGCTCACCCGGGACAGTTGAAAAACTGTTTTTT
CASSPGTVEKLFF
>TRBD1|once|TRBJ1-6|TRBV6-1
TGTGCCAGCAGTTCTATGACAGGGGCAGGGTCACCCCTCCACTTT
CASSSMTGAGSPLHF
>-|-|TRBJ1-3|TRBV5-1
TGCGCCAGCAGCCCCGGGGCGATGGGAAACACCATATATTTT
CASSPGAMGNTIYF
>-|medium-sized|TRBJ1-2|TRBV20-1
TGCAGTGCTACACGGGACGATGGCTACACCTTC
CSATRDDGYTF
>TRBD2|-|TRBJ2-1|TRBV11-2
TGTGCCAGCAGCTTAGAAGGTAGCGGGTCCTACAATGAGCAGTTCTTC
CASSLEGSGSYNEQFF
>-|few|TRBJ2-3|TRBV29-1
TGCAGCGTTGAAGATCAGGGAGATACGCAGTATTTT
CSVEDQGDTQYF
>-|few|TRBJ1-1|TRBV5-1
TGCGCCAGCACCGGACTGATGAACACTGAAGCTTTCTTT
CASTGLMNTEAFF
>TRBD2|-|TRBJ2-1|TRBV11-1
TGTGCCAGCAGCTTACGTGCTAGCGGAGGCTCCTACAATGAGCAGTTCTTC
CASSLRASGGSYNEQFF
>TRBD2|many|TRBJ2-7|TRBV18
TGTGCCAGCTCACCGGGACTAGTCAGCTCCTACGAGCAGTACTTC
CASSPGLVSSYEQYF
>-|few|TRBJ1-1|TRBV28
TGTGCCAGCTTTGGGAACACTGAAGCTTTCTTT
CASFGNTEAFF
>TRBD1|few|TRBJ2-7|TRBV10-3
TGTGCCATAAACGACAGGGGGACCTACGAGCAGTACTTC
CAINDRGTYEQYF
>-|-|TRBJ2-7|TRBV5-5
TGTGCCAGCATCCCGCATATAGCGGTTCGACGTGGCGAGCAGTACTTC
CASIPHIAVRRGEQYF
>TRBD2|few|TRBJ2-5|TRBV7-7
TGTGCTAGCAGCTTCCAGCGGGGGTCCCAAGAGACCCAGTACTTC
CASSFQRGSQETQYF
>TRBD1|-|TRBJ2-5|TRBV5-1
TGCGCCAGCCATACAACGACAGGGGCGGAGACCCAGTACTTC
CASHTTTGAETQYF
>-|-|TRBJ1-5|TRBV30
TGTGCCTGGAGTTCCGGGGGTAGGCAGCCCCAGCATTTT
CAWSSGGRQPQHF
>-|few|TRBJ1-4|TRBV5-4
TGTGCCAGCAGCTTAGCGGCCTCTAATGAAAAACTGTTTTTT
CASSLAASNEKLFF
>-|-|TRBJ2-1|TRBV29-1
TGCAGCGTGGCGGCCCCCAGAAGCGGAATCTACAATGAGCAGTTCTTC
CSVAAPRSGIYNEQFF
>-|-|TRBJ2-3|TRBV5-1
TGCGCCAGCCGGGGCCGGGCGGGGAGCACAGATACGCAGTATTTT
CASRGRAGSTDTQYF
>-|-|TRBJ2-7|TRBV4-2
TGTGCCAGCAGCCAAGATCAGGGCAGCCCCTACGAGCAGTACTTC
CASSQDQGSPYEQYF
>-|few|TRBJ1-1|TRBV5-1
TGCGCCAGCAAACCAGGGGTTGGCACTGAAGCTTTCTTT
CASKPGVGTEAFF
>-|-|TRBJ1-2|TRBV5-1
TGCGCCAGCAGCTTGGCCGGGCCTAACTATGGCTACACCTTC
CASSLAGPNYGYTF
>TRBD1|-|TRBJ2-7|TRBV6-6
TGTGCCAGCAGTTACTCGGTAGGGGGCGGATACGAGCAGTACTTC
CASSYSVGGGYEQYF
>-|-|TRBJ2-5|TRBV7-2
TGTGCCAGCAGCTTACAGGAGACCCAGTACTTC
CASSLQETQYF
>TRBD1|-|TRBJ2-7|TRBV10-3
TGTGCCATCAGGGGACAGGGCGTCTACGAGCAGTACTTC
CAIRGQGVYEQYF
>-|many|TRBJ1-6|TRBV30
TGTGCCTGGGCACTCTACGGTAATTCACCCCTCCACTTT
CAWALYGNSPLHF
>-|-|TRBJ2-3|TRBV27
TGTGCCAGCAGGGGTACTAGCACAGATACGCAGTATTTT
CASRGTSTDTQYF
>TRBD1|-|TRBJ2-2|TRBV5-1
TGCGCCAGCAGCCCCAGAGGCTGGGACAGGGTGAACACCGGGGAGCTGTTTTTT
CASSPRGWDRVNTGELFF
>-|-|TRBJ1-6|TRBV11-3
TGTGCCAGCAGCTTAATGGGACCGAGGAATTCACCCCTCCACTTT
CASSLMGPRNSPLHF
>-|few|TRBJ1-1|TRBV19
TGTGCCAGTAGTATTTTTCTCAGGGGTGCTAACACTGAAGCTTTCTTT
CASSIFLRGANTEAFF
>TRBD1|-|TRBJ2-1|TRBV27
TGTGCCAGCAGGCTTCCTCCTGGGGACAGGGGGTACAATGAGCAGTTCTTC
CASRLPPGDRGYNEQFF
>-|few|TRBJ2-7|TRBV7-6
TGTGCCAGCAGCCCCCGGACTGGCGAGCAGTACTTC
CASSPRTGEQYF
>-|few|TRBJ2-1|TRBV28
TGTGCCAGCAGTTTTCAGGGAATCACCTACAATGAGCAGTTCTTC
CASSFQGITYNEQFF
>-|-|TRBJ2-5|TRBV19
TGTGCCAGTAGTATCGGTGGGGAGACCCAGTACTTC
CASSIGGETQYF
>TRBD1|-|TRBJ1-2|TRBV7-2
TGTGCCAGCAGCCCAGCCTTGGGGGGACAGGGTGGCGGCTACACCTTC
CASSPALGGQGGGYTF
>-|-|TRBJ1-1|TRBV27
TGTGCCAGTTGGGGAGGGGCGAGATTTGAAGCTTTCTTT
CASWGGARFEAFF
>-|-|TRBJ2-5|TRBV30
TGTGCCTGGAGTCAACCCAAGGGACGGCCGGAGACCCAGTACTTC
CAWSQPKGRPETQYF
>TRBD1|few|TRBJ1-5|TRBV5-1
TGCGCCAGCAGCTTATCAGGGGGTGGAGGGGCCAATCAGCCCCAGCATTTT
CASSLSGGGGANQPQHF